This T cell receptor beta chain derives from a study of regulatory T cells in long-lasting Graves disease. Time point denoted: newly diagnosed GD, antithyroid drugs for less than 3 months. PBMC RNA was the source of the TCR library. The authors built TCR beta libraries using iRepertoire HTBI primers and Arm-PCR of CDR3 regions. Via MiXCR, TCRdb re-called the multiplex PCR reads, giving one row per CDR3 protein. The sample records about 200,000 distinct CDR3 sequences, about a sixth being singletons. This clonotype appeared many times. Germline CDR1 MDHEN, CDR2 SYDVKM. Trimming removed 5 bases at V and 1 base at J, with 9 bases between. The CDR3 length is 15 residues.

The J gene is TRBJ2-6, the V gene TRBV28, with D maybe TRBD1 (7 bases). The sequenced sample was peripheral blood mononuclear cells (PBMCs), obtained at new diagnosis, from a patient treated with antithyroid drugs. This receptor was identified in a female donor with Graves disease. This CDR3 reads CASSPGGSGANVLTF. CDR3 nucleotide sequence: TGTGCCAGCAGTCCAGGGGGGTCTGGGGCCAACGTCCTGACTTTC.